This entry concerns a single T cell receptor (beta chain). Its target is unknown. The junction shows a germline mismatch at one end, possibly a read error. These data are taken from a study of Graves' ophthalmopathy and Graves' hyperthyroidism. CDR1 is SEHNR and CDR2 is FQNEAQ in the germline V gene (reference sequence). The CDR3 runs 13 residues. Investigators amplified TCR beta CDR3 regions from RNA transcripts. The first-round RT-PCR employed HTBI primers together with the Qiagen OneStep RT-PCR kit. A multiplex PCR was then performed as the second round. MiXCR, run by TCRdb on the multiplex PCR reads, gives a single entry per CDR3 protein. The data show about 700,000 distinct CDR3 sequences, roughly two fifths seen once. Notes on the study in general: Blood contained most expanded thyroid clonotypes exceeding 0.001 frequency.

Orbital computed tomography, thyroid ultrasound, TRAb, serum thyroxine and clinical symptoms formed the basis of diagnosis. Sampling over 8 ml of fresh peripheral blood provided the PBMCs. The sample comprised peripheral blood. This sequence joins TRBV7-9 and TRBJ2-3, with D perhaps matching TRBD2 (5 bases). The sequence came from an adult man with Graves' ophthalmopathy. The CDR3 spells CAGSKRDTDTQYF. The CDR3, as DNA: TGTGCCGGCAGCAAGAGGGACACAGATACGCAGTATTTT.